Following are 20 T cell receptor beta chains from one sample sequenced in a study of blood T cells in healthy people across ages (dated by TCRdb to between 2014 and 2017). The library was made by 5' RACE. TCRdb names Illumina HiSeq 2500 as the instrument used. A second roughly 7 to 11 cycle PCR used a sample-barcoded 5' primer and a J-beta primer mix. In TCRdb, the public reads were trimmed at Q25 with fastp and aligned with MiXCR, with productive beta chains retained. Entries that share a CDR3 protein sequence are merged under the most common genes and DNA. The sample table shows 800,000 to 1,300,000 distinct CDR3 sequences, and about 23% are seen once. The top ten clonotypes cover about 0.69% of the sample. The sample also formed part of further work on T cells of mothers and their children.

Sequencing used blood. All receptors derive from a girl aged 2 to 10 in good health.

This clonotype showed up just a few times. V gene TRBV29-1 combines with J gene TRBJ2-1, with 12 nucleotides matching TRBD1. Looked up from germline, CDR1 is SQVTM and CDR2 is ANQGSEA. The CDR3 totals 12 residues. V lost 8 bases and J lost 7; bases outside the gene matches: 3. This chain's CDR3 is CSQGQGANEQFF. DNA of the CDR3: TGCAGCCAGGGACAGGGGGCAAATGAGCAGTTCTTC.

A few counts support this clonotype. J is TRBJ2-5 and V is TRBV6-2 or TRBV6-3; unclear D gene. Near its end, the DNA agrees better with TRBJ2-7, so the J call may be wrong. CDR1 MNHEY and CDR2 SVGEGT come from the germline V gene. There are 16 residues in the CDR3. CDR3 in DNA: TGTGCCAGCGAAATAGTCCTGGACCTAACCTCCGTCGAGCAGTACTTC. It codes for CASEIVLDLTSVEQYF.

This clonotype occurred a few times. This chain joins TRBV7-8 and TRBJ2-2; 7 bases are shared with TRBD1. Trimming removed 4 bases from V and 2 bases from J; junction bases left unmatched: 13. Germline CDR1 SGHVS, CDR2 FQNEAQ. This CDR3 is 18 amino acids long. As DNA, the CDR3 is TGTGCCAGCAGCTACCCCCCCGGACAGGTCCGAAACACCGGGGAGCTGTTTTTT. This sequence encodes CASSYPPGQVRNTGELFF.

V usage is TRBV7-9 and J usage is TRBJ2-5; 9 nucleotides line up with TRBD2. The DNA end favors TRBJ2-1, so the J call may be wrong. Germline V gene data show CDR1 as SEHNR and CDR2 as FQNEAQ (reference sequence). The CDR3 covers 14 residues. CDR3 DNA: TGTGCCAGTGAGACTAGCGGAAATACCAATGAGCAGTTCTTC. Translation: CASETSGNTNEQFF.

This clonotype was counted a single time. This rearrangement joins TRBV7-9 to TRBJ1-1; D is unclear. Germline assignment: CDR1 SEHNR and CDR2 FQNEAQ (reference sequence). Trimming removed 5 bases at V and 6 bases at J, with 13 bases between. The CDR3 extends over 13 amino acids. The DNA of the CDR3 is TGTGCCAGCAGCCTAGAATCCGGTTCTGAAGCTTTCTTT. This translates into CASSLESGSEAFF.

The rearrangement uses TRBV12-3 or TRBV12-4 and TRBJ2-7; TRBD1 matches at 7 bases. V shed 5 bases and J 9 bases; nucleotides not matched to a gene: 7. The CDR3 consists of 12 residues. CDR3 loop: CASSLGTDGQYF. CDR3 coding DNA: TGTGCCAGCAGTCTGGGGACAGACGGGCAGTACTTC.

This chain joins TRBV27 and TRBJ2-3; 8 nucleotides match TRBD2. V was pared by 8 bases and J by 5 bases, with 15 bases of the junction left unmatched. The length of the CDR3 is 16 residues. Per germline, CDR1 MNHEY and CDR2 SMNVEV (reference sequence). The CDR3 loop is CASPKPAGGVGDTQYF. The CDR3 bases are TGTGCCAGCCCTAAACCGGCGGGGGGAGTGGGAGATACGCAGTATTTT.

The chain recombines TRBV5-1 with TRBJ2-1; 8 positions agree with TRBD2. CDR3 length: 13 amino acids. CDR1 SGHRS and CDR2 YFSETQ come from the germline V gene. J gave up 8 bases and V 4 bases, and 5 bases lay outside the gene matches. The CDR3: CASSPSGWDEQFF. CDR3 bases: TGCGCCAGCAGCCCTAGCGGGTGGGATGAGCAGTTCTTC.

This clonotype has only a few counts. The rearrangement joins TRBV14 to TRBJ2-7, with D unresolved. Trimming took off 2 bases at V and 2 bases at J, with 10 bases between the two ends. This CDR3 has 14 amino acids. Germline CDR1 reads SGHDN; CDR2 reads FVKESK. DNA for the CDR3: TGTGCCAGCAGCCAAAGACTTTTACCCTACGAGCAGTACTTC. Translated, it gives CASSQRLLPYEQYF.

Many counts were recorded for this clonotype. This rearrangement joins TRBV18 to TRBJ2-5; D gene uncertain. Trimming took 6 bases from V and 3 from J, leaving 8 bases between them. The CDR3 contains 12 residues. Germline CDR1 KGHSH, CDR2 LQKENI. CDR3 nucleotides: TGTGCCAGCTCCCCGACAAAAGAGACCCAGTACTTC. Translated: CASSPTKETQYF.

The chain is built from TRBV1 and TRBJ1-2; whether TRBD1, the table's D call, matches the DNA was not checked. TRBV1 is a pseudogene segment. CDR3 length: 17 residues. The CDR3 DNA reads TGCACCAGCAGCCAGATATCCGGCCAGGGTGGAAACTATGGCTACACCTTC. Translation gives CTSSQISGQGGNYGYTF.

Details on this clonotype: One end of the junction is discordant with germline, which a read error may explain. The rearrangement joins TRBV4-1 to TRBJ2-3, with D uncertain. CDR1 and CDR2 from the germline V gene are MGHRA and YSYEKL. This CDR3 has 13 residues. CDR3: CASSLERGDTLYF. DNA of the CDR3: TGCGCCAGCAGCCTCGAACGAGGAGATACGCTGTATTTT.

The sample holds many counts of this clonotype. The V gene is TRBV20-1, the J gene TRBJ2-4, with D maybe TRBD1 (6 bases). The V end was cut by 5 bases, the J end by 0 bases, with 14 bases between. CDR3 size: 15 residues. Germline V gene lookup returns CDR1 DFQATT and CDR2 SNEGSKA (reference sequence). CDR3 residues: CSALDRQLAKNIQYF. CDR3 DNA: TGCAGTGCTCTGGACAGACAGCTAGCCAAAAACATTCAGTACTTC.

V gene TRBV7-2 combines with J gene TRBJ1-4; TRBD1 matches at 8 bases. V was clipped by 3 bases and J by 7 bases; unmatched bases: 13. CDR1 is SGHTA and CDR2 is FQGNSA in the germline V gene. The CDR3 runs to 17 residues. This chain's CDR3 is CASSFGLTGASGEKLFF. The DNA of the CDR3 is TGTGCCAGCAGCTTCGGATTGACAGGGGCCAGTGGTGAAAAACTGTTTTTT. Supplemented by reference TRBV7-2 and TRBJ1-4, the full variable domain reads GAGVSQSPSNKVTEKGKDVELRCDPISGHTALYWYRQSLGQGLEFLIYFQGNSAPDKSGLPSDRFSAERTGGSVSTLTIQRTQQEDSAVYLCASSFGLTGASGEKLFFGSGTQLSVL.

The genes are TRBV20-1 and TRBJ2-7; D perhaps matches TRBD1 (6 bases). The CDR3 is made up of 15 amino acids. Between the trimmed V and J ends, which lost 0 bases and 2 bases, there was a span of 14 bases. Germline V gene sequence: CDR1 DFQATT, CDR2 SNEGSKA (reference sequence). The CDR3 reads CSARDLGQGTYEQYF. The DNA for the CDR3 is TGCAGTGCTAGAGATCTCGGGCAGGGGACCTACGAGCAGTACTTC.

The chain uses TRBV29-1 and TRBJ2-3; D tentatively fits TRBD1 or TRBD2 (6 bases each). The germline V and J ends were trimmed by 3 bases and 5 bases, with 15 bases remaining between them. The CDR3 runs to 14 residues. Germline V gives CDR1 SQVTM, CDR2 ANQGSEA. The CDR3 DNA reads as TGCAGCGTTGATGGTTGGGGGGCGGAAGATACGCAGTATTTT. Encoded protein: CSVDGWGAEDTQYF.

The rearrangement joins TRBV4-1 to TRBJ2-7; possible D gene TRBD2, 5 bases. Judging by the DNA end, TRBJ2-1 fits better; the J call may be wrong. Germline V CDR1 and CDR2: MGHRA, YSYEKL. The CDR3 length is 17 residues. For the CDR3, the DNA is TGCGCCAGCAGCCAATTCAGCGAGGGTCAGTTATCGAATGAGCAGTTCTTC. This encodes CASSQFSEGQLSNEQFF.

The chain couples TRBV2 to TRBJ1-5; D unresolved. Germline lookup yields CDR1 SNHLY and CDR2 FYNNEI. This CDR3 is built from 15 residues. Deletions cut 3 bases from V and 1 base from J, with 10 bases between. CDR3 loop: CASSERGLSNQPQHF. The CDR3 nucleotides read TGTGCCAGCAGTGAGCGGGGTTTGAGCAATCAGCCCCAGCATTTT.

The chain joins TRBV10-3 to TRBJ1-1; weak D call: TRBD1 (5 bases). This CDR3 contains 14 residues. V lost 2 bases and J lost 2, with 9 bases in between. Germline values: CDR1 ENHRY, CDR2 SYGVKD. CDR3 region: CAISEGGENTEAFF. The CDR3, as DNA: TGTGCCATCAGTGAGGGGGGGGAAAACACTGAAGCTTTCTTT.

This clonotype was seen many times. J is TRBJ1-6 and V is TRBV7-3; TRBD1 matches 7 bases. The trim removed 4 bases at V and 10 bases at J, leaving 4 bases unmatched. Looked up from germline, CDR1 is SGHTA and CDR2 is FQGTGA. The CDR3 length is 13 residues. The CDR3: CASSSDRVSPLHF. The CDR3 DNA reads as TGTGCCAGCAGCTCAGACAGGGTATCACCCCTCCACTTT.